This record looks at one T cell receptor beta chain sequence and its context. TCRdb's copy holds only in-frame clones and misses some; the assay was immunoSEQ multiplex PCR. The table includes 130,000 to 150,000 clones, roughly 80% detected once. Germline CDR1 reads ENHRY; CDR2 reads SYGVKD. V lost 4 bases, J lost 0 bases, and 11 bases stayed unmatched. The CDR3 runs 17 residues. The sample is drawn from a study of T cell responses to AZD1222 COVID-19 vaccine. The rearrangement uses TRBV10-3 and TRBJ2-7; 8 positions match TRBD2. This clonotype was obtained from an adult in good health. The source was peripheral blood, collected on day 0 of MenACWY control vaccination. The CDR3 sequence is CAISGGRGGGSSYEQYF. CDR3 DNA: TGTGCCATCAGTGGGGGCCGGGGGGGCGGAAGCTCCTACGAGCAGTACTTC.